The rows below give T cell receptor beta chains drawn from one sample of a study of blood T cells in healthy people across ages. TCRdb re-called the 5' RACE reads through MiXCR, storing one row per CDR3 protein. The sample holds under 1 million distinct CDR3 sequences, 44% seen once. Input material: blood. The receptors originated from a man aged 55 to 70 in good health. Both conserved end residues are part of each CDR3. D genes are given only for firm matches. Size tells how often a clone was seen (once, few, many) or the class of an expanded clone, and some rows leave it out.

>NA|TRBV18|NA|TRBJ1-1
TGTGCCAGCTCACCGGGCGCAGGGAGGAACACTGAAGCTTTCTTT
CASSPGAGRNTEAFF
>few|TRBV27|TRBD2|TRBJ2-1
TGTGCCAGCAGTTTATCTAGCGGGGGGATCTACAATGAGCAGTTCTTC
CASSLSSGGIYNEQFF
>many|TRBV6-2/TRBV6-3|NA|TRBJ2-1
TGTGCCAGCAGTGGAATCAGGGCCGACCGGTACAATGAGCAGTTCTTC
CASSGIRADRYNEQFF
>NA|TRBV11-3|TRBD2|TRBJ2-5
TGTGCCAGCAGCTTACGGACTAGCGGGGACCAAGAGACCCAGTACTTC
CASSLRTSGDQETQYF
>NA|TRBV29-1|TRBD1|TRBJ1-2
TGCAGCGTTGAATCGACAGGGGTGGACTATGGCTACACCTTC
CSVESTGVDYGYTF
>NA|TRBV7-2|NA|TRBJ2-4
TGTGCCAGCAGCTTAGGTGGGGGGCTAGGTGACATTCAGTACTTC
CASSLGGGLGDIQYF
>few|TRBV18|NA|TRBJ2-4
TGTGCCAGCTCACCGCAAGGGGTAGTAGGAGCCAAAAACATTCAGTACTTC
CASSPQGVVGAKNIQYF
>few|TRBV20-1|NA|TRBJ2-7
TGCAGTGCAGGGGACAAGCCCTACGAGCAGTACTTC
CSAGDKPYEQYF
>NA|TRBV7-9|NA|TRBJ2-4
TGTGCCAGCAGCTTTCCAAGCCAAAACATTCAGTACTTC
CASSFPSQNIQYF
>few|TRBV5-1|TRBD2|TRBJ2-7
TGCGCCAGCAGCTTGACAGCGGGGGGTGACGAGCAGTACTTC
CASSLTAGGDEQYF
>NA|TRBV6-1|NA|TRBJ1-6
TGTGCCAGCAGTGTCGGCGACAGTACTAATTCACCCCTCCACTTT
CASSVGDSTNSPLHF
>many|TRBV29-1|TRBD1|TRBJ1-2
TGCAGCGTTGAGGAGGGGGCGGGTGGCTACACCTTC
CSVEEGAGGYTF
>once|TRBV20-1|NA|TRBJ2-4
TGCAGTGCTAGCGGGGGAGGGGGGGACGCCAAAAACATTCAGTACTTC
CSASGGGGDAKNIQYF
>once|TRBV5-1|NA|TRBJ2-1
TGCGCCAGCAGCCAGGACCCCTTGGGTGACAATGAGCAGTTCTTC
CASSQDPLGDNEQFF
>few|TRBV14|NA|TRBJ2-1
TGTGCCAGCAGCACGACTACTTACAATGAGCAGTTCTTC
CASSTTTYNEQFF
>few|TRBV29-1|NA|TRBJ2-1
TGCAGCGTCCGCCAAAGACAGCTGGAGGGGGAGCAGTTCTTC
CSVRQRQLEGEQFF
>few|TRBV6-5|TRBD1|TRBJ2-7
TGTGCCAGCAGTTATGGGCTGAGGGGGACAGTCCCCTACGAGCAGTACTTC
CASSYGLRGTVPYEQYF